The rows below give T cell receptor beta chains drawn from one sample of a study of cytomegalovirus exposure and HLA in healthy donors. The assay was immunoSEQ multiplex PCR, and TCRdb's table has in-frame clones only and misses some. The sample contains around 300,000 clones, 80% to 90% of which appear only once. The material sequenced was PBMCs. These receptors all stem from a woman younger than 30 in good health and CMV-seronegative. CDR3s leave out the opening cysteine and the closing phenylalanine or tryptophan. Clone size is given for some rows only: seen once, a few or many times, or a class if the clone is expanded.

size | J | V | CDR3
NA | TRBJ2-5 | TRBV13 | ASSRTGARGVLETQY
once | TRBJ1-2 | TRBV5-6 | ASSLGAGRKYGYT
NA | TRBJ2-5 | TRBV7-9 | AGVKTVQETQY
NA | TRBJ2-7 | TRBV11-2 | ASSLFGESSYEQY
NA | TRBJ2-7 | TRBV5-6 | ASSRLVAVSYEQY
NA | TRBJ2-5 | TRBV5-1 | ASSQGTGGETQY
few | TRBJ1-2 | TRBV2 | AGGRAPNYGYT
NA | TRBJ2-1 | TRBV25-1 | ASSRQGRYNEQF
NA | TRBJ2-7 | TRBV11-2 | ASSWLAFSKGYEQY
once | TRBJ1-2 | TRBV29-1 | SAEGGSNYGYT
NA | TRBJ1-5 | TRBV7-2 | ASTKDRDQPQH
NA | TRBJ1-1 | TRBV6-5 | ASSYVTEENTEAF
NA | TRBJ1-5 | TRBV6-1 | ASSDGQGAQPQH
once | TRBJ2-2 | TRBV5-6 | ASSRDIPNTGELF
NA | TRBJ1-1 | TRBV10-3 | AISESGELNTEAF
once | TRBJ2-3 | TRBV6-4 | ASSDGGGSTDTQY
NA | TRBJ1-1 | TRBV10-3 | AINGRADTEAF
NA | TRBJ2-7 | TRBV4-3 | ASSQTRDPREDEQY
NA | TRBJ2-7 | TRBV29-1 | SVSGRSNYEQY
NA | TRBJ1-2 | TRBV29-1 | SVDHGTGRYGYT
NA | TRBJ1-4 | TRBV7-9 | ASSFKGRDEKLF
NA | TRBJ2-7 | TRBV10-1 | ASSDGTGPYEQY